This T cell receptor beta chain was captured in a study of human versus mouse CDR3 diversity and MHC coevolution. Study-level points and caveats: Mice had fewer CDR3 deletions and insertions than humans on average. The lowest clonal inequality scores came from two of three human donors.

As regards this clone: Its cognate antigen is unknown.

Some clones are missing from TCRdb's copy, which holds only in-frame ones; the method was immunoSEQ multiplex PCR. The sample has over 60,000 clones, roughly 92% seen once. The CDR3 length is 17 residues. Looked up from germline, CDR1 is SEHNR and CDR2 is FQNEAQ (reference sequence). V gave up 1 base and J gave up 3 bases; unmatched junction bases: 7. The sequence derives from a person aged 25 to 69 in good health. Sequenced input: naive CD4+ T cells from blood. As for subset: CD45RO-negative CD62L-positive naive CD4 T cells. The chain employs TRBV7-9 and TRBJ1-5; 9 positions agree with TRBD1. The DNA of the CDR3 is TGTGCCAGCAGCTTAGGGTCGGGACAGGGCTTCAATCAGCCCCAGCATTTT. Its protein product is CASSLGSGQGFNQPQHF.